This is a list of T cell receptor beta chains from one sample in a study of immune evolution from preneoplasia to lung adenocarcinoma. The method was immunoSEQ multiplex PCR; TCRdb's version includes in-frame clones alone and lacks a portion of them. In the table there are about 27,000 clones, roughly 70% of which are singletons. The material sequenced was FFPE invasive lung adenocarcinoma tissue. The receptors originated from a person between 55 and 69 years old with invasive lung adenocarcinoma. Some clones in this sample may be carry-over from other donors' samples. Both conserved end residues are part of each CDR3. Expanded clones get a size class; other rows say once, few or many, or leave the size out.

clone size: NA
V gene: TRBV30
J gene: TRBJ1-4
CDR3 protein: CAWSRRVHEKLFF

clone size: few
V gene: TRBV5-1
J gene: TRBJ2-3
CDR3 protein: CASTRGGSTDTQYF

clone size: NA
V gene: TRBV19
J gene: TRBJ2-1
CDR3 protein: CASTSGPYNEQFF

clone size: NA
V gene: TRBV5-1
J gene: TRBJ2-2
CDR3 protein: CASSPVAGEGELFF

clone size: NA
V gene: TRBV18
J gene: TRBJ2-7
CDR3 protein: CASSLRPTSGTYEQYF

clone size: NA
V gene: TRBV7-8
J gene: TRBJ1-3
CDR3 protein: CASSLASGSSGNTIYF

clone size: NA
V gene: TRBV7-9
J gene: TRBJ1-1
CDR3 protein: CASSPPGQEVTAFF

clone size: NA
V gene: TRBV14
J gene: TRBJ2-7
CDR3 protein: CASSQDPGSSYEQYF

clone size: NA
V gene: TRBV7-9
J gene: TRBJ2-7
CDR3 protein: CASSPPSESWYQYF

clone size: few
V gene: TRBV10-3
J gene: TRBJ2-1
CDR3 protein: CAIRGRNNEQFF

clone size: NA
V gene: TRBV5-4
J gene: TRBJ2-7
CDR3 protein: CASSLGFSGNYEQYF

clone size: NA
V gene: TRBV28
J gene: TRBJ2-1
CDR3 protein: CASRGTSGSFEQFF

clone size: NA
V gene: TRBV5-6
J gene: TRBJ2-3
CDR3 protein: CASSRTAWSTDTQYF

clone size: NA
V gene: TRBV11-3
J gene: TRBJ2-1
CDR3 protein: CASSPSGDLYNEQFF

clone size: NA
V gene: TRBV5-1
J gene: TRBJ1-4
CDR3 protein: CASSPGQGNEKLFF

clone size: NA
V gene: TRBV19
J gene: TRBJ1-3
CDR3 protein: CASRPASGNTIYF

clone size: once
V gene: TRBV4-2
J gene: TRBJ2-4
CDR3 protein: CASSQAGSKNIQYF

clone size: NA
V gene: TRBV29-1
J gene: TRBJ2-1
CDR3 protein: CSVEDWWGLAGQNEQFF

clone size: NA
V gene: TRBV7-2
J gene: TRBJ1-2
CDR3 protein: CASSLDISGNRYTF

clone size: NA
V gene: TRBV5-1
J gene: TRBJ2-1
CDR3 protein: CASSPDRLYNEQFF

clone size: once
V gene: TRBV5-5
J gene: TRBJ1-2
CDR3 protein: CASSRRDRDGYTF

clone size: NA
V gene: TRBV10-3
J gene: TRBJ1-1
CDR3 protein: CAISATGRRTEAFF

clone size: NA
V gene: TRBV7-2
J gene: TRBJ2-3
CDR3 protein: CASSLTGGAGDTQYF

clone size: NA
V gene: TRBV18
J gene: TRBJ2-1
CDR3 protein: CASSPDRDNEQFF

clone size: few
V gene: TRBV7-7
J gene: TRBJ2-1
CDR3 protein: CASSLGGASYNEQFF

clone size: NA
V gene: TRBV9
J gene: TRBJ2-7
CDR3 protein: CASSVGRAGGGEQYF

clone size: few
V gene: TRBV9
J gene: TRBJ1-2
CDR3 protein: CASSVRSNYGYTF

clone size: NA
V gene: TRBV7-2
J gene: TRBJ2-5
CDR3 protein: CASSAPEGIWDLSAKTQYF

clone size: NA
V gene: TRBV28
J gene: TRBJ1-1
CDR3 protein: CASSLPVAGTEAFF

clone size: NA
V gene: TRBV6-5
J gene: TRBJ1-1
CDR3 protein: CASRRVAAFF

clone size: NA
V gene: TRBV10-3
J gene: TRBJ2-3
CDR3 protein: CAISESSRGRVDTQYF

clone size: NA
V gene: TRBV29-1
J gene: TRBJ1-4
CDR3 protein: CSVVAPSGTSHEKLFF

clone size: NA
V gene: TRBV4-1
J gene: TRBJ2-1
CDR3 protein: CASSQETSGALHEQFF

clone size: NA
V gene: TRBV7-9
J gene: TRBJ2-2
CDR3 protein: CASRPGQANTGELFF

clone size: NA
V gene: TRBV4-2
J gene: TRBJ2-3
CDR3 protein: CASSQVFGTTDTQYF

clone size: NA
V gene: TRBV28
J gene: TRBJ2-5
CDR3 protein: CASSSPRSLAEGKQETQYF

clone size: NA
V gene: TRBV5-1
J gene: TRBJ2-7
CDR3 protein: CASGTGGPAYEQYF

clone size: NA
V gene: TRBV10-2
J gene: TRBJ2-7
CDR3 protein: CASSGGQALQQYF

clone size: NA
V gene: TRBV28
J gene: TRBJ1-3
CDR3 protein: CASSLADRGNTIYF

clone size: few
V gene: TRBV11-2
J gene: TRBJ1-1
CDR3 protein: CASSLKRNTEAFF

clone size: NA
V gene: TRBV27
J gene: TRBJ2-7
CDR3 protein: CASTGRTGRDSYEQYF

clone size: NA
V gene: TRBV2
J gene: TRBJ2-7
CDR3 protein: CASSPLAGGPYEQYF

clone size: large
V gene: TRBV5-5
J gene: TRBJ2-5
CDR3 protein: CASSFQSLETQYF

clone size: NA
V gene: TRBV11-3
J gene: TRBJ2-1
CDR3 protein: CASSLGTRSEQFF

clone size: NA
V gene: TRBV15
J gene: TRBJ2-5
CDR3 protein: CATSTSDRETQYF

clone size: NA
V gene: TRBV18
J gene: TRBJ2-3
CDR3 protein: CASSLGTGGDTQYF

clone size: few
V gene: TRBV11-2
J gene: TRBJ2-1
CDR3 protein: CASSLVSNSYNEQFF

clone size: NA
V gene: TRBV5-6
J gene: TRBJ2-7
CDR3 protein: CATGTGGTSLGEQYF

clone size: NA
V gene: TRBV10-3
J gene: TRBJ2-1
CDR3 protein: CAIKGTSANNEQFF

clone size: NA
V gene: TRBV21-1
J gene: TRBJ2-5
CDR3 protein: CASSKDREETQYF

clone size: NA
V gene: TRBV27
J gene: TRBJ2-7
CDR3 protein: CASSFTETGDHRYEQYF

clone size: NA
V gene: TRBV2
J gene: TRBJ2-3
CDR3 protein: CASSEVGTDTQYF